This T cell receptor (beta chain) was sequenced during a study of cytomegalovirus exposure and HLA in healthy donors. Trimming left V 0 bases short and J 5 bases short, with 7 bases between. Germline V CDR1 and CDR2: GTSNPN, SVGIG (reference sequence). The CDR3 has 13 residues. With regard to this clone: The antigen is undetermined.

The PCR had 60 Vbeta and 13 Jbeta primers. Using immunoSEQ multiplex PCR, the repertoire was profiled, and TCRdb retains in-frame clones only, with some absent. The sample records some 190,000 clones, roughly 87% being singletons. Study results and caveats: A classifier reportedly called cytomegalovirus status with high sensitivity and specificity. Many donors shared some public TCRs, even though most TCR sequences were rare.

The source of this sequence is a man in his forties or fifties in good health and CMV-seronegative. The sequenced material came from PBMCs. The chain uses TRBV30 and TRBJ1-4, with D uncertain. In DNA, the CDR3 is TGTGCCTGGAGTGTACCGGGGAATGAAAAACTGTTTTTT. Amino acids: CAWSVPGNEKLFF.